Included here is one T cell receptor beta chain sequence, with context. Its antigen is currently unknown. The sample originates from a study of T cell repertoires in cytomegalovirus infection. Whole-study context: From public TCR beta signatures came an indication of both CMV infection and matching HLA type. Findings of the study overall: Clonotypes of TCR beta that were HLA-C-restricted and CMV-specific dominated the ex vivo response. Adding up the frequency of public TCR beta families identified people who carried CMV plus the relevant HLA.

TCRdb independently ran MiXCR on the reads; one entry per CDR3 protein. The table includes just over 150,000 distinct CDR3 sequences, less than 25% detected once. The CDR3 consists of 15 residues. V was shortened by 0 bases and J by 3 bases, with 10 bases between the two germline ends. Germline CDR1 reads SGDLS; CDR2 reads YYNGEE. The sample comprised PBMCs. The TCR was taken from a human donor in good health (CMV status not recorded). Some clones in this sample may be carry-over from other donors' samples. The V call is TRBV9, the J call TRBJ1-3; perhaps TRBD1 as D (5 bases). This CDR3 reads CASSVEGQGGNTIYF. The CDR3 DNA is TGTGCCAGCAGCGTAGAAGGGCAGGGTGGAAACACCATATATTTT.